These 6 T cell receptor beta chains came from one sample sequenced in a study of blood T cell repertoires in COVID-19. Assay used: immunoSEQ multiplex PCR; TCRdb lists only in-frame clones, some missing. The repertoire holds more than 200,000 clones, with 88% as singletons. The sequenced sample was peripheral blood. Source of these receptors: a man aged 70 or older with acute or convalescent COVID-19.

This sequence joins TRBV19 and TRBJ1-1; 7 nucleotides line up with TRBD1. V lost 5 bases to trimming and J lost 3 bases; unmatched junction nucleotides: 9. CDR3 length: 15 residues. Germline values: CDR1 LNHDA, CDR2 SQIVND (reference sequence). Written as DNA, the CDR3 is TGTGCCAGTAGTCCAAAGAAGCAGGGGGACACTGAAGCTTTCTTT. Residues: CASSPKKQGDTEAFF.

This chain joins TRBV19 and TRBJ1-3; 7 nucleotides align to TRBD1. Germline V gives CDR1 LNHDA, CDR2 SQIVND (reference sequence). The V segment lost 3 bases and the J segment 0 bases; nucleotides outside the gene matches: 8. This CDR3 has 17 residues. The CDR3 sequence: CASSIERTGASGNTIYF. DNA for the CDR3: TGTGCCAGTAGTATCGAGAGGACAGGCGCCTCTGGAAACACCATATATTTT.

V is TRBV2 and J is TRBJ2-5; TRBD1 matches 8 bases. V gave up 7 bases and J gave up 1 base; unmatched junction bases: 5. The CDR3 contains 14 residues. CDR1 SNHLY and CDR2 FYNNEI come from the germline V gene. In nucleotides, the CDR3 is TGTGCCAGCATAAGGGACAGGACCCAAGAGACCCAGTACTTC. Translating it yields CASIRDRTQETQYF. The whole variable domain, filled in from reference TRBV2 and TRBJ2-5, reads EPEVTQTPSHQVTQMGQEVILRCVPISNHLYFYWYRQILGQKVEFLVSFYNNEISEKSEIFDDQFSVERPDGSNFTLKIRSTKLEDSAMYFCASIRDRTQETQYFGPGTRLLVL.

The V gene is TRBV3-1 (or the pseudogene TRBV3-2), the J gene TRBJ2-7; D might be TRBD2 (6 bases). V was clipped by 5 bases and J by 2 bases, with 13 bases between them. This CDR3 region has 14 residues. Germline V gene lookup returns CDR1 LGHDT and CDR2 YNNKEL (reference sequence). The chain's CDR3 is CASSSAGGAYEQYF. CDR3 DNA sequence: TGTGCCAGCAGCTCCGCCGGGGGTGCCTACGAGCAGTACTTC.

V is TRBV11-1 and J is TRBJ1-2; tentatively, D is TRBD1 (5 bases). Germline assignment: CDR1 SGHAT and CDR2 FQDESV (reference sequence). This CDR3 has 13 residues. Between the trimmed V and J ends, which lost 1 base and 8 bases, there was a span of 11 bases. In nucleotides, the CDR3 is TGTGCCAGCAGCTTAGAGGGGCGTCAGGGCTACACCTTC. Amino acid sequence: CASSLEGRQGYTF.

The gene calls are TRBV6-2 or TRBV6-3 and TRBJ2-5, with TRBD2 matching over 11 bases. The germline V gene encodes CDR1 MNHEY and CDR2 SVGEGT. CDR3 size: 17 residues. V gave up 0 bases and J gave up 5 bases; unmatched junction bases: 8. CDR3 nucleotides: TGTGCCAGCAGTTACTCCGGTAGCGGGAGGGATCAGGAGACCCAGTACTTC. Its protein product is CASSYSGSGRDQETQYF.